The rows below give T cell receptor beta chains drawn from one sample of a study of blood T cell repertoires in COVID-19. Assay used: immunoSEQ multiplex PCR; TCRdb lists only in-frame clones, some missing. The sample has about 120,000 clones, roughly 90% seen once. Sequencing input: peripheral blood. These receptors were collected from a human donor in a cohort sampled during active COVID-19. The CDR3 runs from the conserved cysteine through the conserved F or W. Each record gives: V gene, clone size, D gene, J gene, CDR3 length, CDR3 DNA, CDR3 protein. The D gene is left open where the match is weak. Clone size is stated in some rows and not others, as once, few, many or a class when expanded.

TRBV11-2,.,.,TRBJ2-2,15,TGTGCCAGCAGCGCGACAGTTCCGAACACCGGGGAGCTGTTTTTT,CASSATVPNTGELFF
TRBV10-1,.,.,TRBJ1-1,14,TGCGCCAGCAGTGAGTCGGGCAGGGACACTGAAGCTTTCTTT,CASSESGRDTEAFF
TRBV18,few,TRBD1,TRBJ1-2,14,TGTGCCAGCTCACCAGAACAGGGGGCGCAGGGCTACACCTTC,CASSPEQGAQGYTF
TRBV19,.,.,TRBJ1-5,13,TGTGCCAGTAGTTCCGGGGGCAATCAGCCCCAGCATTTT,CASSSGGNQPQHF
TRBV6-6,once,.,TRBJ1-2,12,TGTGCCACCTTTTCTAATAGCTATGGCTACACCTTC,CATFSNSYGYTF
TRBV19,few,.,TRBJ1-2,13,TGTGCCAGTAGGAAGGGGACTAACTATGGCTACACCTTC,CASRKGTNYGYTF
TRBV7-9,.,.,TRBJ2-7,11,TGTGCCAGCAGCTTTAGCAACGAGCAGTACTTC,CASSFSNEQYF
TRBV9,.,TRBD2,TRBJ2-1,14,TGTGCCAGCGGTAGCGGGACTAATTACAATGAGCAGTTCTTC,CASGSGTNYNEQFF
TRBV7-9,.,TRBD1,TRBJ1-2,15,TGTGCCAGCAGCTTAACTGACAGGGGCAACTATGGCTACACCTTC,CASSLTDRGNYGYTF
TRBV18,.,TRBD1,TRBJ1-1,15,TGTGCCAGCTCCCCCGGGACAGGGGAAAACACTGAAGCTTTCTTT,CASSPGTGENTEAFF
TRBV28,.,TRBD2,TRBJ2-3,16,TGTGCCAGCCTCCCTGACGGGAGGGCCATGGGAGATACGCAGTATTTT,CASLPDGRAMGDTQYF
TRBV19,.,.,TRBJ2-6,16,TGTGCCAGTAGTATCGGTGTACGTTCTGGGGCCAACGTCCTGACTTTC,CASSIGVRSGANVLTF
TRBV5-4,.,TRBD1,TRBJ2-6,17,TGTGCCAGCAGCTGGGGACAGTTTCTCTCTGGGGCCAACGTCCTGACTTTC,CASSWGQFLSGANVLTF
TRBV30,few,.,TRBJ2-5,14,TGTGCCTGGAGTGTACAAGCGGGCCGGGAGACCCAGTACTTC,CAWSVQAGRETQYF
TRBV15,.,TRBD1,TRBJ1-5,16,TGTGCCACCAGCATAACCGGGACAGGGGGCAATCAGCCCCAGCATTTT,CATSITGTGGNQPQHF
TRBV14,.,TRBD2,TRBJ2-2,17,TGTGCCAGCAGCCAAGGATTAAGCGGGGTGAACACCGGGGAGCTGTTTTTT,CASSQGLSGVNTGELFF
TRBV18,.,.,TRBJ2-1,15,TGTGCCAGCTCACTTTCCCAGGTCCTGGCCAATGAGCAGTTCTTC,CASSLSQVLANEQFF
TRBV9,once,.,TRBJ2-2,16,TGTGCCAGCAGCGTGACAAACGGTCAGAACACCGGGGAGCTGTTTTTT,CASSVTNGQNTGELFF